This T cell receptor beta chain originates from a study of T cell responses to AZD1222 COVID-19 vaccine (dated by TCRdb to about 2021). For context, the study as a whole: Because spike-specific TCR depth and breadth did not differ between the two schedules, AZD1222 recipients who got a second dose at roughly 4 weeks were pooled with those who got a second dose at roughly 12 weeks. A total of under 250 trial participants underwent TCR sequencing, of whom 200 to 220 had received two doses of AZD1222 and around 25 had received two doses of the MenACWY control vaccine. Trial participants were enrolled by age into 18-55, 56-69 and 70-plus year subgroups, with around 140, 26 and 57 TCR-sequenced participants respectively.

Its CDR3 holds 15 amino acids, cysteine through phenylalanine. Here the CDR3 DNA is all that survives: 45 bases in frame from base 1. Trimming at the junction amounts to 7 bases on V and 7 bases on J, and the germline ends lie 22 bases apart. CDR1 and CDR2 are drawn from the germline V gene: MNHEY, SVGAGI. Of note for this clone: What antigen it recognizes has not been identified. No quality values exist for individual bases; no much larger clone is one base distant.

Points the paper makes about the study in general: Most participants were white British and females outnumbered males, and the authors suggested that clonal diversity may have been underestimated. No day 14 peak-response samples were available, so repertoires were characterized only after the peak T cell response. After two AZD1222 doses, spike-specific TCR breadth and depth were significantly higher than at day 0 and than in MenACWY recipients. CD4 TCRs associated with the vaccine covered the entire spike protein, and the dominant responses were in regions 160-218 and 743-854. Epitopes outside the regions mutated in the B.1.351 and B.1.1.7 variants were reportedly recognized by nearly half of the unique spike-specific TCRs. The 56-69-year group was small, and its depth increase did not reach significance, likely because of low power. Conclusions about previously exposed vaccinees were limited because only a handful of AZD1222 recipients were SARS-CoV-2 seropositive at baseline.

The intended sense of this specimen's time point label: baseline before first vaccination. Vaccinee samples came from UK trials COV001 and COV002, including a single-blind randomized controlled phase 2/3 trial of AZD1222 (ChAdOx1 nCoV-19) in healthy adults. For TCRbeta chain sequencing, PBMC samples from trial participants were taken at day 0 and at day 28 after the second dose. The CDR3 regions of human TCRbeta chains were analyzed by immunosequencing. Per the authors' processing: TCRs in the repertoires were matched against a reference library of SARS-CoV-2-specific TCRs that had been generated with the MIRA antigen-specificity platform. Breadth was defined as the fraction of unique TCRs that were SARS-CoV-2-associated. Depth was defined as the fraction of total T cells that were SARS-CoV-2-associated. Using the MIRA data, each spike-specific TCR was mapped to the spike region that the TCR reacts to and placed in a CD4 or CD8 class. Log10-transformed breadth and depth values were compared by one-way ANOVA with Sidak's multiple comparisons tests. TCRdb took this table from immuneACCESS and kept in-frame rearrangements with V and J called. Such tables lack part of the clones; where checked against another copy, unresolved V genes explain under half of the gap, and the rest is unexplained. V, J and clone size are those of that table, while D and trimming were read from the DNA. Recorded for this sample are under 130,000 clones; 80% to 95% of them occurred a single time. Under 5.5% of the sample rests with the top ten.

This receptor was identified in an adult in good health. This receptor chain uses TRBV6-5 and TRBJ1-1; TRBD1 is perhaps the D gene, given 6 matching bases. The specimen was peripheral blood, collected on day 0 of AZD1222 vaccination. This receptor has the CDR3 CASTGAPVVWYEAFF. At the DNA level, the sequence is TGTGCCAGCACAGGGGCTCCCGTCGTATGGTATGAAGCTTTCTTT.